This passage covers 30 T cell receptor beta chains from one sample sequenced in a study of T cell changes during pregnancy in multiple sclerosis (dated by TCRdb to about 2019). The receptor library was made with the immunoSEQ multiplex PCR assay. TCRdb holds this immuneACCESS table with in-frame rearrangements only. Some clones are missing; in checked studies, unresolved V genes explain under half, and the rest has no known cause. The sample contains more than 50,000 clones, roughly nine tenths of them found a single time. The ten largest clones take up about 0.5% of the sample. The specimen comprised CD4+ T cells from peripheral blood mononuclear cells, sampled after pregnancy. The receptor set was obtained from a female donor in good health, enrolled as a control in a pregnancy study.

The chain couples TRBV5-6 to TRBJ1-4; D may be TRBD1 (5 bases). Germline V gene lookup returns CDR1 SGHDT and CDR2 YYEEEE. This CDR3 is 16 amino acids long. Trimming removed 3 bases from V and 3 bases from J, with 15 bases in between. The CDR3 region is CASSSLRGESNEKLFF. The DNA of the CDR3 is TGTGCCAGCAGCTCCCTAAGGGGCGAGTCTAATGAAAAACTGTTTTTT.

This rearrangement joins TRBV4-1 to TRBJ2-6; TRBD1 is a possible D gene (5 bases). The length of the CDR3 is 15 residues. From germline, CDR1 is MGHRA and CDR2 YSYEKL. Trimming removed 1 base from V and 4 bases from J, with 8 bases in between. CDR3 amino acids: CASSQGGSGANVLTF. CDR3 in DNA: TGCGCCAGCAGCCAAGGGGGCTCCGGGGCCAACGTCCTGACTTTC.

The chain carries TRBV27 and TRBJ2-1; D perhaps matches TRBD2 (6 bases). CDR3 length equals 13 residues. The V end lost 6 bases, the J end lost 7 bases, and 13 bases lay between the germline ends. Germline assignment: CDR1 MNHEY and CDR2 SMNVEV (reference sequence). CDR3 region: CASRGLGRNEQFF. CDR3 DNA sequence: TGTGCCAGCAGGGGACTGGGGAGGAATGAGCAGTTCTTC.

This clone was recorded once. The chain is built from TRBV5-1 and TRBJ2-1, with 8 bases aligning to TRBD1. CDR1 and CDR2 (germline): SGHRS, YFSETQ. With V trimmed by 4 bases and J by 5 bases, 8 bases remained unmatched. CDR3 length equals 15 residues. The DNA for the CDR3 is TGCGCCAGCAGCCCAGGACAGGGAGCTCACAATGAGCAGTTCTTC. It yields the protein CASSPGQGAHNEQFF.

The J gene is TRBJ2-3, the V gene TRBV7-3; TRBD2 might be the D (6 bases). The CDR3 is 15 residues long. Germline V gives CDR1 SGHTA, CDR2 FQGTGA. The V and J ends lost 5 bases and 1 base respectively, with 13 bases between them. The CDR3 is CASSTLGGRTDTQYF. CDR3 sequence (DNA): TGTGCCAGCAGCACGCTCGGAGGGCGCACAGATACGCAGTATTTT.

The J gene is TRBJ1-1, the V gene TRBV7-2, with 8 positions matching TRBD1. CDR3 length: 13 amino acids. The germline CDR1 and CDR2 sequences are SGHTA and FQGNSA. V gave up 4 bases and J gave up 12 bases; unmatched junction bases: 10. Here the CDR3 reads CASSSGQGSVSFF. CDR3 DNA sequence: TGTGCCAGCAGCTCCGGACAGGGAAGTGTATCTTTCTTT.

The chain has TRBV9 and TRBJ1-1, with TRBD1 as a possible D gene (5 bases). From germline, CDR1 is SGDLS and CDR2 YYNGEE. The V gene lost 0 bases and the J gene lost 4 bases, with 10 bases spanning the gap. This CDR3 is 14 amino acids long. CDR3 in DNA: TGTGCCAGCAGCGTAGGACAGAGGAGCACTGAAGCTTTCTTT. It encodes CASSVGQRSTEAFF.

The count of this clone is one. This chain connects TRBV9 to TRBJ2-3; 8 bases are shared with TRBD2. Looked up from germline, CDR1 is SGDLS and CDR2 is YYNGEE. With V trimmed by 0 bases and J by 4 bases, 4 bases remained unmatched. The CDR3 covers 15 residues. CDR3 DNA: TGTGCCAGCAGCGTAGTCGGGGGGGCCTCAGATACGCAGTATTTT. Translated, it gives CASSVVGGASDTQYF. The whole variable domain, remainder taken from reference TRBV9 and TRBJ2-3, is DSGVTQTPKHLITATGQRVTLRCSPRSGDLSVYWYQQSLDQGLQFLIQYYNGEERAKGNILERFSAQQFPDLHSELNLSSLELGDSALYFCASSVVGGASDTQYFGPGTRLTVL.

The J gene is TRBJ1-2, the V gene TRBV9; D is perhaps TRBD1 (5 bases). Per germline, CDR1 SGDLS and CDR2 YYNGEE. Trimming took 0 bases from V and 5 from J, leaving 14 bases between them. CDR3 length: 15 residues. The DNA of the CDR3 is TGTGCCAGCAGCGTAGATCCCTCTGGGGGGTATGGCTACACCTTC. Protein: CASSVDPSGGYGYTF.

This sequence joins TRBV9 and TRBJ1-3; a possible D gene is TRBD1 (5 bases). CDR1 is SGDLS and CDR2 is YYNGEE in the germline V gene. The V end lost 10 bases, the J end lost 2 bases, and 13 bases lay between the germline ends. This CDR3 is 13 amino acids long. This CDR3 reads CASTPGTGNTIYF. As DNA, the CDR3 is TGTGCCTCTACCCCAGGGACTGGAAACACCATATATTTT.

CDR3: CASSLVIAPDTQYF. The DNA of the CDR3 is TGTGCCAGCAGCTTAGTGATAGCCCCAGATACGCAGTATTTT. This sequence joins TRBV7-3 and TRBJ2-3; D is undetermined. V was cut by 2 bases and J by 4 bases, with 10 bases left in between. CDR1 is SGHTA, CDR2 FQGTGA, per germline. The CDR3 covers 14 residues.

This rearrangement joins TRBV19 to TRBJ2-5; 7 bases map to TRBD2. Germline values: CDR1 LNHDA, CDR2 SQIVND (reference sequence). Trimming cost V 7 bases and J 0 bases; bases outside gene matches: 8. The CDR3 length is 15 residues. The CDR3 DNA is TGTGCCAGTAAACGCGGCGGGGGATACCAAGAGACCCAGTACTTC. Its translation: CASKRGGGYQETQYF.

V and J are TRBV25-1 and TRBJ1-4, with D possibly TRBD1 on 5 matching bases. The germline gives CDR1 MGHDK, CDR2 SYGVNS. The CDR3 totals 17 residues. V lost 2 bases, J lost 8 bases, and 21 bases lay in between. CDR3 residues: CASSEEGRGRLREKLFF. In DNA, the CDR3 is TGTGCCAGCAGTGAAGAGGGGAGGGGACGTTTAAGAGAAAAACTGTTTTTT.

The chain joins TRBV7-8 to TRBJ2-7; a possible D gene is TRBD2 (5 bases). Germline assignment: CDR1 SGHVS and CDR2 FQNEAQ. The CDR3 sequence is 14 residues long. Trimming removed 5 bases at V and 6 bases at J, with 17 bases between. CDR3 coding DNA: TGTGCCAGCAGCCCGGGGTTAGTTAAGACCGAGCAGTACTTC. Protein product: CASSPGLVKTEQYF. The whole variable domain, filled in from reference TRBV7-8 and TRBJ2-7, reads GAGVSQSPRYKVAKRGQDVALRCDPISGHVSLFWYQQALGQGPEFLTYFQNEAQLDKSGLPSDRFFAERPEGSVSTLKIQRTQQEDSAVYLCASSPGLVKTEQYFGPGTRLTVT.

The genes are TRBV15 and TRBJ1-5; possibly TRBD1 for D (6 bases). The V and J ends lost 0 bases and 6 bases respectively, with 21 bases between them. The CDR3 has 18 residues. Looked up from germline, CDR1 is LNHNV and CDR2 is YYDKDF (reference sequence). Here the CDR3 reads CATSRDLFGQSSFQPQHF. CDR3 in DNA: TGTGCCACCAGCAGAGATCTATTTGGACAGTCGTCGTTTCAGCCCCAGCATTTT.

The rearrangement links TRBV19 to TRBJ2-7; TRBD1 aligns across 12 bases. V gave up 5 bases and J gave up 8 bases; unmatched junction bases: 25. Germline loops: CDR1 LNHDA, CDR2 SQIVND (reference sequence). The CDR3 has 20 amino acids. The CDR3 region is CASSLHRDRGRFTSNGQQYF. Written as DNA, the CDR3 is TGTGCCAGTAGTTTACACCGGGACAGGGGGCGATTTACCTCGAACGGCCAGCAGTACTTC.

This clone was seen only once. CDR3 residues: CASSTQLQRGGRKDTQYF. For the CDR3, the DNA is TGTGCCAGCAGCACCCAACTCCAACGGGGGGGCCGGAAAGATACGCAGTATTTT. The chain links TRBV5-4 to TRBJ2-3, with 8 bases identical to TRBD2. This CDR3 spans 18 amino acids. Trimming at V came to 4 bases and at J to 5 bases, leaving 18 bases not matched to a gene. Germline loops: CDR1 SGHNT, CDR2 YYREEE (reference sequence).

This clone was found once. This rearrangement joins TRBV5-4 to TRBJ1-3; 9 positions agree with TRBD1. The CDR3 extends over 19 amino acids. Looked up from germline, CDR1 is SGHNT and CDR2 is YYREEE (reference sequence). J lost 1 base, V lost 4 bases, and 15 bases had no gene match. The CDR3 nucleotides are TGTGCCAGCAGCATGGGGGTCCCGGGACAGGGAACTTCTGGAAACACCATATATTTT. The encoded protein is CASSMGVPGQGTSGNTIYF.

The sample holds a few counts of this clone. The V call is TRBV20-1, the J call TRBJ1-1; no reliable D call. Deletions cut 6 bases from V and 5 bases from J, with 10 bases between. The CDR3 totals 11 residues. Germline V gene lookup returns CDR1 DFQATT and CDR2 SNEGSKA (reference sequence). CDR3 residues: CSATPLTEAFF. The CDR3 DNA sequence: TGCAGTGCCACCCCCCTAACTGAAGCTTTCTTT.

The gene calls are TRBV6-5 and TRBJ1-1, with a possible D match to TRBD1 (6 bases). CDR1 and CDR2 (germline): MNHEY, SVGAGI. This CDR3 is built from 12 residues. With 2 bases removed from V and 11 bases from J, the gap between germline ends came to 12 bases. The CDR3 nucleotides are TGTGCCAGCAGTTACGTGGGGGGGCAGGCTTTCTTT. It specifies CASSYVGGQAFF.

J is TRBJ1-2 and V is TRBV10-3, with D possibly being TRBD1 (6 bases). This CDR3 spans 15 amino acids. The V and J ends lost 2 bases and 4 bases respectively, with 14 bases between them. Germline V gene data show CDR1 as ENHRY and CDR2 as SYGVKD. CDR3 in amino acids: CAISERTETVYGYTF. Here the CDR3 DNA reads TGTGCCATCAGTGAGCGGACAGAGACAGTCTATGGCTACACCTTC.

The chain employs TRBV30 and TRBJ1-5; D is perhaps TRBD1 (5 bases). Germline values: CDR1 GTSNPN, CDR2 SVGIG (reference sequence). V lost 0 bases to trimming and J lost 6 bases, with 18 bases between them. The CDR3 covers 16 residues. CDR3 sequence (DNA): TGTGCCTGGAGTGTACCCCTAGGCAGGGAACGTCAGCCCCAGCATTTT. It is translated as CAWSVPLGRERQPQHF.

This rearrangement joins TRBV12-5 to TRBJ1-2; D might be TRBD1 (6 bases). Trimming pared 6 bases from V and 4 bases from J, leaving 18 bases between. Germline V gene sequence: CDR1 LGHNT, CDR2 FRNRAP. The CDR3 runs 15 residues. CDR3 amino acids: CASGLQGFGAYGYTF. In DNA, the CDR3 is TGTGCTAGTGGCCTCCAGGGGTTTGGGGCCTATGGCTACACCTTC.

The chain is built from TRBV14 and TRBJ2-7; TRBD1 might be the D (5 bases). Germline V gene lookup returns CDR1 SGHDN and CDR2 FVKESK. Trimming left V 4 bases short and J 1 base short, with 11 bases between. There are 14 residues in the CDR3. CDR3 sequence: CASSPQQGSYEQYF. The CDR3 DNA follows: TGTGCCAGCAGCCCCCAGCAGGGTTCCTACGAGCAGTACTTC.

The V gene is TRBV6-4, the J gene TRBJ2-2; 8 bases line up with TRBD2. Germline trimming cut 4 bases from V and 3 bases from J; bases unmatched to any gene: 7. The CDR3 is made up of 16 amino acids. CDR1 is MRHNA and CDR2 is SNTAGT in the germline V gene. In DNA form, the CDR3 reads TGTGCCAGCAGTGTATTCGGGGGGGCCGACACCGGGGAGCTGTTTTTT. Protein product: CASSVFGGADTGELFF.

The chain is built from TRBV2 and TRBJ1-2; 7 nucleotides match TRBD1. The V and J ends lost 4 bases and 5 bases, in that order; junction bases with no gene match: 4. CDR3 length equals 13 residues. Germline CDR1 SNHLY, CDR2 FYNNEI. Here the CDR3 DNA reads TGTGCCAGCAGTGTCCAGGGGGAATATGGCTACACCTTC. Amino acid sequence: CASSVQGEYGYTF.

CDR3 nucleotides: TGTGCCAGTAGTGCGGCCGGGACAGTGAACTACGAGCAGTACTTC. Amino acids: CASSAAGTVNYEQYF. The chain links TRBV19 to TRBJ2-7, with 7 bases fitting TRBD1. The V gene end was trimmed by 5 bases and the J gene end by 3 bases; junction bases not matched to a gene: 10. From germline, CDR1 is LNHDA and CDR2 SQIVND (reference sequence). The CDR3 length is 15 residues.

This chain connects TRBV19 to TRBJ2-3; 9 nucleotides line up with TRBD2. V dropped 1 base and J dropped 4; count of bases not matched to a gene: 6. The CDR3 length is 16 residues. Germline-derived CDR1 and CDR2 are LNHDA and SQIVND (reference sequence). The CDR3 region has the DNA TGTGCCAGTAGTATAGTGGGCGGGGGGGCGGCAGATACGCAGTATTTT. Amino acids: CASSIVGGGAADTQYF.

The chain employs TRBV19 and TRBJ2-3; possibly TRBD2 for D (7 bases). Germline assignment: CDR1 LNHDA and CDR2 SQIVND (reference sequence). The CDR3 extends over 18 amino acids. V was trimmed by 5 bases and J by 2 bases, leaving 23 bases between them. The DNA for the CDR3 is TGTGCCAGTAGTCGCCTCGCTGGGGCGGGGGCCCTCACAGATACGCAGTATTTT. It yields the protein CASSRLAGAGALTDTQYF.

CDR3 residues: CASSFNTAGIQETQYF. DNA of the CDR3: TGTGCCAGCAGCTTTAACACGGCGGGGATCCAAGAGACCCAGTACTTC. The J gene is TRBJ2-5, the V gene TRBV7-2, with D possibly TRBD2 on 6 matching bases. The CDR3 consists of 16 residues. Deletions cut 3 bases from V and 1 base from J, with 15 bases between. From germline, CDR1 is SGHTA and CDR2 FQGNSA. The full variable domain, its missing parts supplied by reference TRBV7-2 and TRBJ2-5, is GAGVSQSPSNKVTEKGKDVELRCDPISGHTALYWYRQSLGQGLEFLIYFQGNSAPDKSGLPSDRFSAERTGGSVSTLTIQRTQQEDSAVYLCASSFNTAGIQETQYFGPGTRLLVL.